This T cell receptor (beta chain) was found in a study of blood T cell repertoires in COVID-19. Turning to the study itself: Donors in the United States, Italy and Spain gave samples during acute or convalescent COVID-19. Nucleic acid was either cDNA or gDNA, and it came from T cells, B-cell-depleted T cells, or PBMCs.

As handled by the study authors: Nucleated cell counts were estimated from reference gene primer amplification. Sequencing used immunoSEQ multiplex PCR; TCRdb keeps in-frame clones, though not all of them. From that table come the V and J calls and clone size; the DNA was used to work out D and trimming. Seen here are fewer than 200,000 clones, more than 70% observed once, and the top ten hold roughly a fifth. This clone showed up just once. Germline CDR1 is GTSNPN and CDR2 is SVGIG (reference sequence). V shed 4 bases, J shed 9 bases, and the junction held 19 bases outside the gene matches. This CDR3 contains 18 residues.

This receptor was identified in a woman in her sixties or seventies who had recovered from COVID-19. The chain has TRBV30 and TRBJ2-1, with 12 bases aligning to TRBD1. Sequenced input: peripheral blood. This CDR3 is CAWIPCRGTGGHGGEQFF. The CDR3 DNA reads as TGTGCCTGGATACCATGTAGGGGGACAGGGGGCCACGGTGGTGAGCAGTTCTTC. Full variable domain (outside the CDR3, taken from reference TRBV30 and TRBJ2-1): SQTIHQWPATLVQPVGSPLSLECTVEGTSNPNLYWYRQAAGRGLQLLFYSVGIGQISSEVPQNLSASRPQDRQFILSSKKLLLSDSGFYLCAWIPCRGTGGHGGEQFFGPGTRLTVL.